This T cell receptor (beta chain) was retrieved from a study of early T cells in non-severe SARS-CoV-2 infection. Using its own MiXCR run on the 5' RACE reads, TCRdb lists one record per CDR3 protein. Seen here are tens of thousands of distinct CDR3 sequences, roughly 13% observed once, and the top ten hold approximately 11%. With 1 base removed from V and 7 bases from J, the gap between germline ends came to 20 bases. This CDR3 comprises 16 residues. Germline CDR1 reads SGHDN; CDR2 reads FVKESK. The table lists this clonotype with many counts. V gene TRBV14 combines with J gene TRBJ2-7, with D possibly TRBD1 on 5 matching bases. The source of this sequence is an adult who was a healthcare worker with PCR-confirmed SARS-CoV-2 infection or an uninfected control (not recorded which). Sequencing was performed on whole blood. The CDR3 loop reads CASSQVGAPVLGEQYF. CDR3 DNA sequence: TGTGCCAGCAGCCAAGTTGGGGCACCAGTCCTGGGGGAGCAGTACTTC.